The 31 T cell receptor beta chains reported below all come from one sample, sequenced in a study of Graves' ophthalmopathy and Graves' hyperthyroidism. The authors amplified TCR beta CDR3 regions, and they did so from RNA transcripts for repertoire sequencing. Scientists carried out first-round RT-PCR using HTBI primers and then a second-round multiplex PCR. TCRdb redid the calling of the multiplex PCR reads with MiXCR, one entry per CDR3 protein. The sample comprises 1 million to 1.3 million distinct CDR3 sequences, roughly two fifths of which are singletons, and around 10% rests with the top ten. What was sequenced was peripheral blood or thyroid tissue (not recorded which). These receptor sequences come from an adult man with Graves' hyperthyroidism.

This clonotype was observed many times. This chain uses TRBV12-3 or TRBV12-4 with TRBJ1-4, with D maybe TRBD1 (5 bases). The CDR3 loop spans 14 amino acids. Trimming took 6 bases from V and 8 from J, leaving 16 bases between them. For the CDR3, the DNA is TGTGCCAGCAGCACCAGGGCATCATGGGAAAAACTGTTTTTT. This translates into CASSTRASWEKLFF.

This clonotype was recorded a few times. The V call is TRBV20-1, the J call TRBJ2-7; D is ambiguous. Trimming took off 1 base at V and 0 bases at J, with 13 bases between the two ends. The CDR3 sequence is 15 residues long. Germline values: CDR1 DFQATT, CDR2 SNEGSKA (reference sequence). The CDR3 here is CSARAGLKSSYEQYF. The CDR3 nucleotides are TGCAGTGCTAGAGCCGGCTTAAAGAGCTCCTACGAGCAGTACTTC.

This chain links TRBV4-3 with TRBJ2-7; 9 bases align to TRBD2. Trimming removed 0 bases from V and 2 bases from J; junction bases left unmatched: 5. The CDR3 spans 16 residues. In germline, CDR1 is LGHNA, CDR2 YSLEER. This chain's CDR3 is CASSQDLLAGPYEQYF. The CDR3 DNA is TGCGCCAGCAGCCAAGATCTCCTAGCGGGGCCCTACGAGCAGTACTTC.

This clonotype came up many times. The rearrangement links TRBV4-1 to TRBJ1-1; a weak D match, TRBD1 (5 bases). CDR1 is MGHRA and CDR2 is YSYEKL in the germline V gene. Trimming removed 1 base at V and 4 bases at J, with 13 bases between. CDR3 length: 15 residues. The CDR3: CASSQGLGVGTEAFF. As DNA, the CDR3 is TGCGCCAGCAGCCAAGGACTGGGGGTAGGCACTGAAGCTTTCTTT.

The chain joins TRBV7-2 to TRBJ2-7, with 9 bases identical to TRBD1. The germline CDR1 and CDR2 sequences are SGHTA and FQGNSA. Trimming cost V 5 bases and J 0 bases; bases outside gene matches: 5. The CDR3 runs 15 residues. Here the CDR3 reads CASSARTGVSYEQYF. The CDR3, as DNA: TGTGCCAGCAGCGCAAGGACAGGGGTCTCCTACGAGCAGTACTTC.

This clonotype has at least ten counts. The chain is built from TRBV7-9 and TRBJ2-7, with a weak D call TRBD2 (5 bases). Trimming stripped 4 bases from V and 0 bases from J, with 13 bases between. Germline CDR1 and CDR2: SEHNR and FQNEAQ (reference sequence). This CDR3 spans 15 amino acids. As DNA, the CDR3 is TGTGCCAGCAGCTCAACTCGGAGGAGCTCCTACGAGCAGTACTTC. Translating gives CASSSTRRSSYEQYF.

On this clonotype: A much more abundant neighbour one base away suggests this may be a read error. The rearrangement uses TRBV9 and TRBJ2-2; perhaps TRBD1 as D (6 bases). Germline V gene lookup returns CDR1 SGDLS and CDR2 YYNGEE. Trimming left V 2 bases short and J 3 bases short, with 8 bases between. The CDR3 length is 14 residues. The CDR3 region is CASSVGQYTGELFF. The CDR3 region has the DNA TGTGCCAGCAGCGTCGGACAGTACACCGGGGAGCTGTTTTTT.

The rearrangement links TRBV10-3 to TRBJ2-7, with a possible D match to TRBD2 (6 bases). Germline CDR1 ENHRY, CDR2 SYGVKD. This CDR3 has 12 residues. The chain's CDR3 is CARRAGSYEQYF. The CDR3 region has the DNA TGTGCTAGAAGGGCGGGGTCCTACGAGCAGTACTTC.

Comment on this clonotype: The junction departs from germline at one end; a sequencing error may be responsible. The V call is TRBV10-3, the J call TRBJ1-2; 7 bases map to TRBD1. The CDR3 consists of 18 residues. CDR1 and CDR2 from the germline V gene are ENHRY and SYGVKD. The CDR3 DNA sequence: TGTGCCAGCAGTCGAGCCGCCGGACAGGACCTAACTAACTATGGCTACACCTTC. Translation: CASSRAAGQDLTNYGYTF.

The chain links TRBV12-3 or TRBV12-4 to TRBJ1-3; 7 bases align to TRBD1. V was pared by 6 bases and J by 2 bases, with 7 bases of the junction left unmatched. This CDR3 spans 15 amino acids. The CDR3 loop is CASSLRTGPGNTIYF. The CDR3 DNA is TGTGCCAGCAGCCTCAGGACAGGTCCTGGAAACACCATATATTTT.

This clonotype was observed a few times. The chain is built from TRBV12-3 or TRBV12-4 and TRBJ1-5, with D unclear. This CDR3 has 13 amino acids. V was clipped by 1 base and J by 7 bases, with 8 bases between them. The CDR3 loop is CASSLGLEQPQHF. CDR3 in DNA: TGTGCCAGCAGTTTAGGTCTTGAGCAGCCCCAGCATTTT.

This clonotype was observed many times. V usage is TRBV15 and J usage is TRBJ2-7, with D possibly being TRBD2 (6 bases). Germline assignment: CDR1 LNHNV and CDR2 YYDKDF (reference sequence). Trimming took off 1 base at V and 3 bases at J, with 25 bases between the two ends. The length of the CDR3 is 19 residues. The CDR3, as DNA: TGTGCCACCAGCAGAGTCGAAGGAGGGCGGTACAGTTTCGGCTACGAGCAGTACTTC. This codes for CATSRVEGGRYSFGYEQYF.

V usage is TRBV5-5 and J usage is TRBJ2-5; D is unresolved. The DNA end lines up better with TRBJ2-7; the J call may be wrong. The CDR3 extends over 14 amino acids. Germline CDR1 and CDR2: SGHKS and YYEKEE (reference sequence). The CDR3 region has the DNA TGTGCCAGCACCACCGACGTGGCGCGTTACGAGCAGTACTTC. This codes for CASTTDVARYEQYF.

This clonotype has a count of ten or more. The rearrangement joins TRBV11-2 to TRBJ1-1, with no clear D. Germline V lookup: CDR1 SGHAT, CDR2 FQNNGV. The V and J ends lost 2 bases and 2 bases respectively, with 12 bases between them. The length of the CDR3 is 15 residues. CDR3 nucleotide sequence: TGTGCCAGCAGCTTATCCCCTGACGGTAACACTGAAGCTTTCTTT. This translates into CASSLSPDGNTEAFF.

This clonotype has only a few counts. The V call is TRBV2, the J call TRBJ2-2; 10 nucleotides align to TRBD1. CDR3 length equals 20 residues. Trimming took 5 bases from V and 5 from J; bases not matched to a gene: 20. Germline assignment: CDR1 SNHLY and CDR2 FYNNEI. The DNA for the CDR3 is TGTGCCAGCAGTCCTCACGGGACAGGGGCCACCCCGAGATTAACCGGGGAGCTGTTTTTT. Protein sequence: CASSPHGTGATPRLTGELFF.

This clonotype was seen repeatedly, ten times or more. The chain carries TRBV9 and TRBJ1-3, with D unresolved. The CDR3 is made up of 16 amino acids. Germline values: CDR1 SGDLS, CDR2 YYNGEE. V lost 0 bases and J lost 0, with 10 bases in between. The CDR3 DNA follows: TGTGCCAGCAGCGTAGGAATGCGGGACTCTGGAAACACCATATATTTT. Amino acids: CASSVGMRDSGNTIYF.

The CDR3 DNA reads as TGCAGTGCTAGTGTGGGGAACACCGGGGAGCTGTTTTTT. The encoded protein is CSASVGNTGELFF. This chain joins TRBV20-1 and TRBJ2-2; D call uncertain. CDR3 size: 13 residues. V was shortened by 3 bases and J by 1 base, with 6 bases between the two germline ends. Looked up from germline, CDR1 is DFQATT and CDR2 is SNEGSKA (reference sequence).

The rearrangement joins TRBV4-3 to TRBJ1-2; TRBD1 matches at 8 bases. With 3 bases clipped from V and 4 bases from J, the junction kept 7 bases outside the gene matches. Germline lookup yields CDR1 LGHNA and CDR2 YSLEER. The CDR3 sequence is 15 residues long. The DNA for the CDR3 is TGCGCCAGCAGCCACCAAAGGACAGGGAGCTATGGCTACACCTTC. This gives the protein CASSHQRTGSYGYTF.

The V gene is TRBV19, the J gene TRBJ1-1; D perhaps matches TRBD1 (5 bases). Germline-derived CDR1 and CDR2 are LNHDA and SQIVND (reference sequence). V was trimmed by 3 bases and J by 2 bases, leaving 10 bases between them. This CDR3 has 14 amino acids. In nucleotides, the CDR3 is TGTGCCAGTAGTATGGTGGGACCAAACACTGAAGCTTTCTTT. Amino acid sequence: CASSMVGPNTEAFF.

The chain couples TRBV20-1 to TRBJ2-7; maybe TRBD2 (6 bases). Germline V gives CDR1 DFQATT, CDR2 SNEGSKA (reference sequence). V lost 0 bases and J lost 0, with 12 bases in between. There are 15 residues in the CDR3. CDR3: CSARDPGRGSYEQYF. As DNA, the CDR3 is TGCAGTGCTAGAGATCCGGGGCGGGGCTCCTACGAGCAGTACTTC.

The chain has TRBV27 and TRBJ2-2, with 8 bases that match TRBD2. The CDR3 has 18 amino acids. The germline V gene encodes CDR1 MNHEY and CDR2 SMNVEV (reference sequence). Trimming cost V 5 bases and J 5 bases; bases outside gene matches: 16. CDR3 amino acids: CASSTRAGVAFRTGELFF. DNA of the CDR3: TGTGCCAGCAGTACCAGAGCGGGAGTGGCCTTCCGTACCGGGGAGCTGTTTTTT.

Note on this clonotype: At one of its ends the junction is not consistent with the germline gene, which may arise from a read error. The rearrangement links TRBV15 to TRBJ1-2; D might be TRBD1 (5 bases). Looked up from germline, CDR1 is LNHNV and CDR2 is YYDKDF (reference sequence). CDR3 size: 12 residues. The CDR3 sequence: CATSSLWPGIAF. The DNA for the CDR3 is TGTGCCACCAGCAGCTTATGGCCAGGGATCGCCTTC.

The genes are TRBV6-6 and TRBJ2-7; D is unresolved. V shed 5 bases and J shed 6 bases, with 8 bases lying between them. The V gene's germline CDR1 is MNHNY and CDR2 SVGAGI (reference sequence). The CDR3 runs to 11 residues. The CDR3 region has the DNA TGTGCCAGCAGTAAGACCCTCGAGCAGTACTTC. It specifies CASSKTLEQYF.

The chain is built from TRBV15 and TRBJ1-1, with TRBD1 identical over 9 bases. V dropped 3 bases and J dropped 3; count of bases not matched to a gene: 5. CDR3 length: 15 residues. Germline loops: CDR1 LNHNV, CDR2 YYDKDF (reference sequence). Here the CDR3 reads CATSRGDRADTEAFF. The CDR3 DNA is TGTGCCACCAGCAGGGGGGACAGGGCAGACACTGAAGCTTTCTTT.

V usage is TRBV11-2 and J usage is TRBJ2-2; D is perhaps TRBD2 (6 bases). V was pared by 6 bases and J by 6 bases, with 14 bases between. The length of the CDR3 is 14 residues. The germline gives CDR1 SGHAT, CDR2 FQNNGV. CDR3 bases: TGTGCCAGCAGACCAAGGGCGGGGTCCGGGGAGCTGTTTTTT. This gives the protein CASRPRAGSGELFF.

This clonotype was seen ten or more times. CDR3 nucleotide sequence: TGTGCCAGCAGCCGGGCGTCAACTAATGAAAAACTGTTTTTT. Its translation is CASSRASTNEKLFF. The chain has TRBV7-8 and TRBJ1-4, with D uncertain. Germline V gives CDR1 SGHVS, CDR2 FQNEAQ. Between the trimmed V and J ends, which lost 5 bases and 0 bases, there was a span of 7 bases. This CDR3 comprises 14 residues. The full variable domain, its missing parts supplied by reference TRBV7-8 and TRBJ1-4, is GAGVSQSPRYKVAKRGQDVALRCDPISGHVSLFWYQQALGQGPEFLTYFQNEAQLDKSGLPSDRFFAERPEGSVSTLKIQRTQQEDSAVYLCASSRASTNEKLFFGSGTQLSVL.

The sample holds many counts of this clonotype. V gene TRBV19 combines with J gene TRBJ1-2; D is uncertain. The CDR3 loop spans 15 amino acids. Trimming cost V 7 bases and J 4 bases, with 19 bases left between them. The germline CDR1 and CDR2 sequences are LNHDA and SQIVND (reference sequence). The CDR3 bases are TGTGCCAGTACCCTGAGGGAACAATGGAGCTATGGCTACACCTTC. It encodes CASTLREQWSYGYTF.

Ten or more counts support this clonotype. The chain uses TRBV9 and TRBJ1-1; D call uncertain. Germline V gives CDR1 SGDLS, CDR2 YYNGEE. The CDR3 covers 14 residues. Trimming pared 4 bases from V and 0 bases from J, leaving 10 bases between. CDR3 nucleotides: TGTGCCAGCAGCCCTCACCAGGTGAACACTGAAGCTTTCTTT. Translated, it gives CASSPHQVNTEAFF.

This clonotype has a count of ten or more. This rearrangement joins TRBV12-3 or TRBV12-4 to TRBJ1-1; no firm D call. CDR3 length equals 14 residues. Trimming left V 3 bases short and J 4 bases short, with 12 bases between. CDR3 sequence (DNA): TGTGCCAGCAGTTTTGTTCGGGTAGGCACTGAAGCTTTCTTT. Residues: CASSFVRVGTEAFF.

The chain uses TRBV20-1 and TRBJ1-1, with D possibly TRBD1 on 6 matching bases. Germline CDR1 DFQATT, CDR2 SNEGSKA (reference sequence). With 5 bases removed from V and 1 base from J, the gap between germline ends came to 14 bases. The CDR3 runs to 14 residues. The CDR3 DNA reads TGCAGTGCTCCGGGCGGAGGGGGGAACACTGAAGCTTTCTTT. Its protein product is CSAPGGGGNTEAFF.

In nucleotides, the CDR3 is TGTGCCAGCAGCTTACTCGCGGGGGCGAACTCCTACGAGCAGTACTTC. Its translation: CASSLLAGANSYEQYF. The chain combines TRBV5-6 with TRBJ2-7, with D possibly matching TRBD2 (7 bases). The V and J ends lost 2 bases and 0 bases respectively, with 15 bases between them. The CDR3 is 16 residues long. Germline CDR1 reads SGHDT; CDR2 reads YYEEEE.